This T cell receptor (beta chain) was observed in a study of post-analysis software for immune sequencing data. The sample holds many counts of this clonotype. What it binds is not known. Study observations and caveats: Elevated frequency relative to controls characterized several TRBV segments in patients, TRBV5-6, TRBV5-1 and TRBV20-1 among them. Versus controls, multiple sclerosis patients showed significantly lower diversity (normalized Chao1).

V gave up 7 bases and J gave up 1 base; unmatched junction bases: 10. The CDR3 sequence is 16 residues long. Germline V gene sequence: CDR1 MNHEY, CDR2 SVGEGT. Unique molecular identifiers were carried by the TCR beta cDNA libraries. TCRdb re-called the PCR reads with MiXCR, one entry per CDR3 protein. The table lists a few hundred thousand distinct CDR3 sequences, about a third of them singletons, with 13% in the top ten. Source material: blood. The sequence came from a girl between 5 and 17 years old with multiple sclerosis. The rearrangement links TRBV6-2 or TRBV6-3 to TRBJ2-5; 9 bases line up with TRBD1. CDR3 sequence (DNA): TGTGCCAGCACCCCAGGGACAGGGCCCTTCCAAGAGACCCAGTACTTC. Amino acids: CASTPGTGPFQETQYF.